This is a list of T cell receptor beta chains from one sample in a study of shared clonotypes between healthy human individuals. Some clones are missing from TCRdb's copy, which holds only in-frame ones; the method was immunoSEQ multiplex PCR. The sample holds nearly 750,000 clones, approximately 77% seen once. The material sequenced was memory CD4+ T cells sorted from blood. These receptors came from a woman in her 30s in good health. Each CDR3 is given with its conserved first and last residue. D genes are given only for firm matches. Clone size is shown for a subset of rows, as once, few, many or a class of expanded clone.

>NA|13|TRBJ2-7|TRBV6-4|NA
TGTGCCAGCAGTCCCGGAGGGGAATACGAGCAGTACTTC
CASSPGGEYEQYF
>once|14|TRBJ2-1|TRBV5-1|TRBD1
TGCGCCAGCAGCCACCGACAGGGGTACAATGAGCAGTTCTTC
CASSHRQGYNEQFF
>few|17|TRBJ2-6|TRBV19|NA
TGTGCCAGTAGTGCTCGACAGCAGTCGTCTGGGGCCAACGTCCTGACTTTC
CASSARQQSSGANVLTF
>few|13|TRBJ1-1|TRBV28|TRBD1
TGTGCCAGCAGTGTGGAGGGGGCCACTGAAGCTTTCTTT
CASSVEGATEAFF
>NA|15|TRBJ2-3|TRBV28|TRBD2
TGTGCCAGCTACTCCCTAGCGGGGCTCGTGGATACGCAGTATTTT
CASYSLAGLVDTQYF
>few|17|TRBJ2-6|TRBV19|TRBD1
TGTGCCAGTAGTAAGGGACAGGCAGCGTCTGGGGCCAACGTCCTGACTTTC
CASSKGQAASGANVLTF
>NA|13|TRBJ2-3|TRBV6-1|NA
TGTGCCAGCAGTTTCGCGAGCACAGATACGCAGTATTTT
CASSFASTDTQYF
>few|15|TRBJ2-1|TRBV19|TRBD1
TGTGCCACTAAAACACAGGGGGTGTCATACAATGAGCAGTTCTTC
CATKTQGVSYNEQFF
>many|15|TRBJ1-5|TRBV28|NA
TGTGCCAGCAGCCCCGGACTGTTTATCGAACAGCCCCAGCATTTT
CASSPGLFIEQPQHF
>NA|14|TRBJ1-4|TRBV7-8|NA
TGTGCCAGCAGCTTAAGTGGTCCGGGGAGGGTACTGTTTTTT
CASSLSGPGRVLFF
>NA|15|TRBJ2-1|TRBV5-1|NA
TGCGCCAGCAGCTTGAGTCCGGGACTCTACAATGAGCAGTTCTTC
CASSLSPGLYNEQFF
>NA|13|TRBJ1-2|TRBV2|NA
TGTGCCAGCAGTCCGGACACTAACTATGGCTACACCTTC
CASSPDTNYGYTF
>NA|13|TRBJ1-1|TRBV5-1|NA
TGCGCCAGCAGCTTGGGTGGGGCCACTGAAGCTTTCTTT
CASSLGGATEAFF
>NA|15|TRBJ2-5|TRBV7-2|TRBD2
TGTGCCAGCAGCGCGAGACTAGCGGGACGGGAGACCCAGTACTTC
CASSARLAGRETQYF
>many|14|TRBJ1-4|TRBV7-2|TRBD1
TGTGCCAGCAGCCGGGGACAGGGGGCAGAAAAACTGTTTTTT
CASSRGQGAEKLFF
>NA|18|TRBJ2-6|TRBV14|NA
TGTGCCAGCAGCACGTTGAGGCAGGACCCTCCTGGGGCCAACGTCCTGACTTTC
CASSTLRQDPPGANVLTF
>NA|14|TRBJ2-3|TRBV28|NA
TGTGCCAGCAATCGGCCGGTTAGCACAGATACGCAGTATTTT
CASNRPVSTDTQYF
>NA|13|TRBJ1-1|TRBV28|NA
TGTGCCAGCAGTTTGGTTTCGACAGGAGAAGCTTTCTTT
CASSLVSTGEAFF
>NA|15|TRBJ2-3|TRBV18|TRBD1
TGTGCCAGCTCACAGGCAACAGGGGCCACAGATACGCAGTATTTT
CASSQATGATDTQYF
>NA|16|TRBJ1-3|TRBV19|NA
TGTGCCAGTAGGGGGCTAGGGAACGACTCTGGAAACACCATATATTTT
CASRGLGNDSGNTIYF
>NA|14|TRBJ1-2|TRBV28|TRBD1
TGTGCCAGCAGGGTGGGACAGGGGGCGCGTGGCTACACCTTC
CASRVGQGARGYTF
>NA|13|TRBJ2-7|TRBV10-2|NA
TGCGCCAGCAGATACTACCGGGCCTACGAGCAGTACTTC
CASRYYRAYEQYF
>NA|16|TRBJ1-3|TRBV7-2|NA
TGTGCCAGCAGCTTAGGATCGCAGCTCTCTGGAAACACCATATATTTT
CASSLGSQLSGNTIYF
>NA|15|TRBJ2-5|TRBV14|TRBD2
TGTGCCAGCAGCCTCAGACTAGCGGGAGCTGAGACCCAGTACTTC
CASSLRLAGAETQYF
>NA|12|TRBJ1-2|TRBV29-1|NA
TGCAGCGTTGTAACAGTAAACTATGGCTACACCTTC
CSVVTVNYGYTF
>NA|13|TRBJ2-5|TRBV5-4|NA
TGTGCCAGCAGCTGGGACTCTCAAGAGACCCAGTACTTC
CASSWDSQETQYF
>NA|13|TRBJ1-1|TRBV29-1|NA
TGCAGCGTTGAAAGGGGGGCCACAGGTGAAGCTTTCTTT
CSVERGATGEAFF
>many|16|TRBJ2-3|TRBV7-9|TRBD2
TGTGCCAGCAGCCCCGGGACTAGCGGGGCAGCAGCTACGCAGTATTTT
CASSPGTSGAAATQYF
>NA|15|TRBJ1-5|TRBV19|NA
TGTGCCAGTAGTATATGGGGGGTTAGCAATCAGCCCCAGCATTTT
CASSIWGVSNQPQHF
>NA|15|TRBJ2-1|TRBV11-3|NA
TGTGCCAGCAGCCCCGGATTTCGGGGATCGGAGGAGCAGTTCTTC
CASSPGFRGSEEQFF
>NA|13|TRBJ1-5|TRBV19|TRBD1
TGTGCCACGGGACAGGGGGGCAATCAGCCCCAGCATTTT
CATGQGGNQPQHF